This TCR beta chain was captured by sequencing in a study of T cells in Graves' hyperthyroidism and ophthalmopathy. The authors took PBMCs from 9.5 to 10 ml fresh peripheral blood. This clonotype was recorded many times. V shed 4 bases and J shed 4 bases, with 13 bases lying between them. The CDR3 runs 13 residues. Germline V gene data show CDR1 as DFQATT and CDR2 as SNEGSKA (reference sequence). The source material, RNA transcripts, was used to amplify TCR beta CDR3 regions. The HTBI primer set was used in a first-round RT-PCR of the TCR CDR3. A single record per CDR3 protein comes from TCRdb applying MiXCR to the multiplex PCR reads. Of about 350,000 distinct CDR3 sequences listed, roughly an eighth are singletons.

Material for sequencing was blood. This chain connects TRBV20-1 to TRBJ1-1; the D gene is possibly TRBD1 (5 bases). The sequence came from a woman aged 40 to 50 with Graves' ophthalmopathy. The CDR3 nucleotides are TGCAGTGCTATCGCAGGGATCCGCACTGAAGCTTTCTTT. Translating it yields CSAIAGIRTEAFF.